The 13 T cell receptor beta chains below come from one sample, sequenced in a study of blood T cell repertoires in COVID-19. Assay used: immunoSEQ multiplex PCR; TCRdb lists only in-frame clones, some missing. The table has about 220,000 clones, about 91% seen once; the top ten hold about 15%. What was sequenced was PBMCs or T cells enriched from blood (not recorded which). The receptors were sampled from a woman aged 50 to 60 with acute COVID-19.

V gene TRBV19 combines with J gene TRBJ1-1; D not certain. Germline V lookup: CDR1 LNHDA, CDR2 SQIVND (reference sequence). This CDR3 is 13 amino acids long. V was clipped by 4 bases and J by 5 bases, with 11 bases between them. The CDR3 protein is CASSRTSRTEAFF. In DNA, the CDR3 is TGTGCCAGTAGTAGGACTAGTAGGACTGAAGCTTTCTTT.

This chain connects TRBV30 to TRBJ1-2; perhaps TRBD1 as D (5 bases). The CDR3 has 14 residues. Germline CDR1 reads GTSNPN; CDR2 reads SVGIG (reference sequence). With 0 bases removed from V and 6 bases from J, the gap between germline ends came to 14 bases. CDR3 protein: CAWSVGVSGDGYTF. DNA for the CDR3: TGTGCCTGGAGTGTAGGAGTTTCGGGGGATGGCTACACCTTC.

This chain links TRBV6-1 with TRBJ2-1; 12 nucleotides agree with TRBD2. This CDR3 comprises 17 residues. V trimming: 2 bases; J trimming: 7 bases; junction bases outside the gene matches: 9. Germline V gene sequence: CDR1 MNHNS, CDR2 SASEGT. The CDR3 loop reads CASSERLAGGPGNEQFF. The CDR3 DNA reads TGTGCCAGCAGTGAAAGGCTAGCGGGAGGGCCTGGGAATGAGCAGTTCTTC.

The V call is TRBV27, the J call TRBJ2-1; TRBD1 agrees at 9 bases. V gave up 5 bases and J gave up 7 bases; unmatched junction bases: 15. The CDR3 is 17 residues long. From germline, CDR1 is MNHEY and CDR2 SMNVEV (reference sequence). For the CDR3, the DNA is TGTGCCAGCAGTCGAGCCCGGGACAGGGTTGGTAAGAATGAGCAGTTCTTC. Translating it yields CASSRARDRVGKNEQFF.

This chain links TRBV9 with TRBJ1-1; tentative D call: TRBD1 (5 bases). Trimming left V 4 bases short and J 6 bases short, with 13 bases between. This CDR3 spans 13 amino acids. CDR1 and CDR2 (germline): SGDLS, YYNGEE. Written as DNA, the CDR3 is TGTGCCAGCAGCCCCGGGGGGAATCCTGAAGCTTTCTTT. As protein: CASSPGGNPEAFF.

This sequence joins TRBV5-6 and TRBJ2-5; 7 bases match TRBD1. CDR1 is SGHDT and CDR2 is YYEEEE in the germline V gene. The J segment lost 3 bases and the V segment lost 4 bases, leaving 3 bases of the junction unmatched. The CDR3 runs 13 residues. CDR3 protein: CASSPGTEETQYF. CDR3 coding DNA: TGTGCCAGCAGCCCCGGGACAGAAGAGACCCAGTACTTC.

V and J are TRBV7-9 and TRBJ2-7; 9 bases are shared with TRBD2. The CDR3 has 18 amino acids. In germline, CDR1 is SEHNR, CDR2 FQNEAQ (reference sequence). Trimming cost V 1 base and J 2 bases; bases outside gene matches: 12. The CDR3 nucleotides are TGTGCCAGCAGCTTAGTTCGGGGTGGACTAGCGACAACCTACGAGCAGTACTTC. The encoded protein is CASSLVRGGLATTYEQYF.

This sequence joins TRBV10-3 and TRBJ1-5; 9 nucleotides align to TRBD1. The CDR3 consists of 15 residues. With V trimmed by 11 bases and J by 4 bases, 12 bases remained unmatched. Looked up from germline, CDR1 is ENHRY and CDR2 is SYGVKD. CDR3 sequence (DNA): TGTGCCGTCGGATCCGGGGACAGGGTAAATCAGCCCCAGCATTTT. It translates to CAVGSGDRVNQPQHF.

The chain employs TRBV27 and TRBJ2-7; no reliable D call. V dropped 11 bases and J dropped 4 bases, with 9 bases sitting between them. CDR3 length equals 10 residues. Germline-derived CDR1 and CDR2 are MNHEY and SMNVEV (reference sequence). The CDR3 sequence is CASRKYEQYF. DNA for the CDR3: TGTGCCTCCCGTAAATACGAGCAGTACTTC.

The V gene is TRBV3-1 (or the pseudogene TRBV3-2), the J gene TRBJ1-1; perhaps TRBD1 as D (5 bases). In germline, CDR1 is LGHDT, CDR2 YNNKEL (reference sequence). With 1 base removed from V and 6 bases from J, the gap between germline ends came to 9 bases. The CDR3 consists of 13 residues. Written as DNA, the CDR3 is TGTGCCAGCAGCCAAGGGGGGGGAGCTGAAGCTTTCTTT. It codes for CASSQGGGAEAFF.

With regard to this clone: The junction departs from the called germline gene at one end, perhaps through a read error. Other DNA variants within this sample encode the same CDR3. The chain employs TRBV24-1 and TRBJ2-7; 11 nucleotides match TRBD1. CDR3 length equals 14 residues. Germline CDR1 reads KGHDR; CDR2 reads SFDVKD. Written as DNA, the CDR3 is TGCGCCACCAGTCCGGGACAGGGGGACTACGAGCAGTACTTC. Translating it yields CATSPGQGDYEQYF.

Concerning this clone: Distinct nucleotide sequences in the sample also encode this CDR3. The chain recombines TRBV27 with TRBJ2-7; 7 bases are a match to TRBD1. Germline-derived CDR1 and CDR2 are MNHEY and SMNVEV (reference sequence). After removal of 2 bases from V and 2 bases from J, the junction contained 3 bases not matched to a gene. The CDR3 runs to 14 residues. CDR3 residues: CASSLTGTAYEQYF. The CDR3 coding sequence is TGTGCCAGCAGTTTAACCGGGACAGCCTACGAGCAGTACTTC.

The chain recombines TRBV5-1 with TRBJ2-1, with D perhaps matching TRBD2 (6 bases). V was pared by 5 bases and J by 5 bases, with 11 bases between. This CDR3 contains 13 residues. In germline, CDR1 is SGHRS, CDR2 YFSETQ. CDR3: CASRAGRDNEQFF. DNA of the CDR3: TGCGCCAGCAGGGCGGGAAGGGACAATGAGCAGTTCTTC.